One sample yielded the 32 T cell receptor beta chains listed below, sequenced in a study of tumor-infiltrating lymphocytes in localized non-small cell lung cancer. Sequencing was performed with immunoSEQ multiplex PCR; in TCRdb, only in-frame clones are kept and a portion is missing. Of about 7,100 clones listed, around 73% are singletons. Sequencing was done on a sample of lung tumor tissue. The receptors here all came from a human donor with non-small cell lung cancer.

The V and J genes are TRBV9 and TRBJ2-7; D not resolved. V was cut by 0 bases and J by 0 bases, with 7 bases left in between. The CDR3 has 14 amino acids. Germline V gene sequence: CDR1 SGDLS, CDR2 YYNGEE. CDR3 in DNA: TGTGCCAGCAGCGTAGGAGACGGCTCCTACGAGCAGTACTTC. As protein: CASSVGDGSYEQYF.

The genes are TRBV5-6 and TRBJ1-6; the match to TRBD1 covers 10 bases. The CDR3 covers 14 residues. The junction had 2 bases not matched to a gene; V was cut back by 2 bases and J by 9 bases. Germline lookup yields CDR1 SGHDT and CDR2 YYEEEE. The CDR3 sequence is CASSFRDRGSPLHF. The DNA of the CDR3 is TGTGCCAGCAGCTTCCGGGACAGGGGTTCACCCCTCCACTTT.

The V and J genes are TRBV30 and TRBJ2-7, with 9 bases matching TRBD2. This CDR3 has 15 residues. From germline, CDR1 is GTSNPN and CDR2 SVGIG (reference sequence). Germline trimming cut 4 bases from V and 2 bases from J; bases unmatched to any gene: 9. In DNA, the CDR3 is TGTGCCTGGATTGGTAGCGGGGGAAATCCCTACGAGCAGTACTTC. This codes for CAWIGSGGNPYEQYF.

The CDR3 region is CASSPTGAFYGYTF. CDR3 DNA: TGCGCCAGCAGCCCGACAGGGGCCTTCTATGGCTACACCTTC. This rearrangement joins TRBV5-1 to TRBJ1-2, with 8 bases identical to TRBD1. Trimming at V came to 4 bases and at J to 4 bases, leaving 6 bases not matched to a gene. The germline gives CDR1 SGHRS, CDR2 YFSETQ. This CDR3 is built from 14 residues.

In its sample, this clone was seen once. The chain has TRBV30 and TRBJ2-7; the D is unclear. V lost 0 bases and J 4 bases, leaving 19 bases between the germline ends. There are 16 residues in the CDR3. The germline gives CDR1 GTSNPN, CDR2 SVGIG (reference sequence). CDR3 amino acids: CAWSVIIQTDFYEQYF. CDR3 nucleotide sequence: TGTGCCTGGAGTGTAATCATCCAGACTGATTTTTACGAGCAGTACTTC.

V and J are TRBV11-2 and TRBJ2-7; 12 nucleotides match TRBD2. From germline, CDR1 is SGHAT and CDR2 FQNNGV. The CDR3 contains 15 residues. V was pared by 4 bases and J by 0 bases, with 1 base of the junction left unmatched. DNA for the CDR3: TGTGCCAGCAGCTCGACTAGCGGGGGCTCCTACGAGCAGTACTTC. It codes for CASSSTSGGSYEQYF.

This clone has only a few counts. The chain combines TRBV10-1 with TRBJ2-1; no definite D call. V gave up 0 bases and J gave up 3 bases, with 15 bases separating them. CDR3 length: 17 amino acids. CDR1 WNHNN and CDR2 SYGVQD come from the germline V gene (reference sequence). The CDR3 here is CASSESASSTGYNEQFF. CDR3 in DNA: TGCGCCAGCAGTGAGTCGGCTAGTAGTACGGGCTACAATGAGCAGTTCTTC.

V usage is TRBV21-1 and J usage is TRBJ2-1; no check of the table's D call, TRBD1, against the DNA was made. TRBV21-1 is a documented pseudogene. The CDR3 length is 16 residues. The CDR3 region has the DNA TGTGCCAGCAGCAGTACAGGGGGGGAGACCTACAATGAGCAGTTCTTC. Translated, it gives CASSSTGGETYNEQFF.

The chain couples TRBV5-1 to TRBJ2-5; D is uncertain. The V gene lost 4 bases and the J gene lost 3 bases, with 7 bases spanning the gap. Germline V lookup: CDR1 SGHRS, CDR2 YFSETQ. The CDR3 is 12 amino acids. The CDR3 loop reads CASSENKETQYF. In DNA, the CDR3 is TGCGCCAGCAGCGAGAATAAAGAGACCCAGTACTTC. Variable domain in full (rest from reference TRBV5-1 and TRBJ2-5): KAGVTQTPRYLIKTRGQQVTLSCSPISGHRSVSWYQQTPGQGLQFLFEYFSETQRNKGNFPGRFSGRQFSNSRSEMNVSTLELGDSALYLCASSENKETQYFGPGTRLLVL.

This chain connects TRBV7-2 to TRBJ1-2, with D unclear. V lost 5 bases and J lost 2, with 9 bases in between. CDR3 length equals 13 residues. CDR1 is SGHTA, CDR2 FQGNSA, per germline. CDR3 bases: TGTGCCAGCAGCCCCTTAAGGAACTATGGCTACACCTTC. This sequence encodes CASSPLRNYGYTF.

The V gene is TRBV2, the J gene TRBJ2-7; D unclear. V lost 0 bases and J lost 4, with 13 bases in between. The CDR3 covers 15 residues. The germline CDR1 and CDR2 sequences are SNHLY and FYNNEI. Here the CDR3 reads CASSEALSDAYEQYF. CDR3 sequence (DNA): TGTGCCAGCAGTGAAGCGTTGTCGGATGCTTACGAGCAGTACTTC.

This clone was counted a single time. The chain couples TRBV18 to TRBJ1-1, with D unclear. Trimming stripped 3 bases from V and 4 bases from J, with 9 bases between. CDR1 and CDR2 from the germline V gene are KGHSH and LQKENI. The CDR3 sequence is 13 residues long. Here the CDR3 DNA reads TGTGCCAGCTCACCCTCCGGGATCACTGAAGCTTTCTTT. Translation: CASSPSGITEAFF.

This chain uses TRBV7-8 with TRBJ2-3; TRBD2 aligns across 11 bases. The CDR3 runs 16 residues. CDR1 is SGHVS, CDR2 FQNEAQ, per germline. V dropped 2 bases and J dropped 0; count of bases not matched to a gene: 1. CDR3 sequence: CASSLRTSGSTDTQYF. Here the CDR3 DNA reads TGTGCCAGCAGCTTAAGGACTAGCGGGAGCACAGATACGCAGTATTTT.

The chain employs TRBV7-3 and TRBJ2-3; TRBD1 aligns across 7 bases. The germline V gene has CDR1 SGHTA and CDR2 FQGTGA. CDR3 length: 13 amino acids. V lost 6 bases and J lost 5; bases outside the gene matches: 5. The CDR3 nucleotides are TGTGCCAGCAGACCTACAGGGGAAGATACGCAGTATTTT. The encoded protein is CASRPTGEDTQYF.

This sequence joins TRBV5-1 and TRBJ2-3, with TRBD1 identical over 8 bases. This CDR3 comprises 15 residues. The germline CDR1 and CDR2 sequences are SGHRS and YFSETQ. The V and J ends lost 2 bases and 5 bases, in that order; junction bases with no gene match: 7. Written as DNA, the CDR3 is TGCGCCAGCAGCTTAAGGACAGGGAGTTTAGATACGCAGTATTTT. Amino acid sequence: CASSLRTGSLDTQYF.

The CDR3 region is CASSPSKGGVYGYTF. The CDR3 nucleotides read TGTGCCAGCAGCCCTAGTAAGGGGGGTGTATATGGCTACACCTTC. The rearrangement joins TRBV4-2 to TRBJ1-2, with a tentative D call TRBD1 (6 bases). CDR1 and CDR2 (germline): LGHNA, YNFKEQ. The CDR3 length is 15 residues. Trimming removed 4 bases at V and 5 bases at J, with 17 bases between.

The rearrangement joins TRBV18 to TRBJ1-3; 8 nucleotides line up with TRBD1. CDR3 length equals 16 residues. CDR1 is KGHSH, CDR2 LQKENI, per germline. Trimming removed 5 bases from V and 1 base from J; junction bases left unmatched: 7. DNA for the CDR3: TGTGCCAGCTCATCATGGACAGGGCGGTCTGGAAACACCATATATTTT. Its translation is CASSSWTGRSGNTIYF.

This chain joins TRBV6-5 and TRBJ1-2; TRBD1 matches 8 bases. CDR3 length equals 12 residues. V trimming: 6 bases; J trimming: 4 bases; junction bases outside the gene matches: 1. Germline V gene data show CDR1 as MNHEY and CDR2 as SVGAGI. CDR3 residues: CASRTGAYGYTF. The CDR3 region has the DNA TGTGCCAGCAGGACAGGGGCCTATGGCTACACCTTC.

This chain links TRBV10-3 with TRBJ2-2, with 11 bases fitting TRBD2. Trimming at V came to 2 bases and at J to 3 bases, leaving 8 bases not matched to a gene. This CDR3 has 18 amino acids. CDR1 is ENHRY and CDR2 is SYGVKD in the germline V gene. The CDR3: CAISEVHSGRGDTGELFF. CDR3 DNA sequence: TGTGCCATCAGTGAGGTGCATAGCGGGAGGGGCGACACCGGGGAGCTGTTTTTT.

J is TRBJ2-7 and V is TRBV30; 9 bases line up with TRBD1. The V segment lost 3 bases and the J segment 2 bases; nucleotides outside the gene matches: 11. The CDR3 contains 16 residues. CDR1 and CDR2 (germline): GTSNPN, SVGIG (reference sequence). The CDR3 DNA follows: TGTGCCTGGAGGTCAGATCCGGGACAGGGCCCCTACGAGCAGTACTTC. It specifies CAWRSDPGQGPYEQYF.

This rearrangement joins TRBV6-1 to TRBJ1-4; weak D call: TRBD1 (6 bases). The CDR3 is 17 residues long. V lost 3 bases to trimming and J lost 10 bases, with 24 bases between them. Germline CDR1 and CDR2: MNHNS and SASEGT. The CDR3 DNA is TGTGCCAGCAGTGAGAAGATCCTACAGGGACTGGCGGGAAAACTGTTTTTT. Translating gives CASSEKILQGLAGKLFF.

The J gene is TRBJ2-7, the V gene TRBV4-3, with no clear D. CDR3 size: 11 residues. The V gene's germline CDR1 is LGHNA and CDR2 YSLEER. V was shortened by 3 bases and J by 6 bases, with 6 bases between the two germline ends. The CDR3 region has the DNA TGCGCCAGCAGCCAGGGCGTCGAGCAGTACTTC. This sequence encodes CASSQGVEQYF.

J is TRBJ1-2 and V is TRBV10-2; D is unclear. There are 10 residues in the CDR3. V was clipped by 1 base and J by 6 bases, with 0 bases between them. The germline CDR1 and CDR2 sequences are WSHSY and SAAADI. CDR3 DNA: TGCGCCAGCAGTGAGTATGGCTACACCTTC. It specifies CASSEYGYTF.

The chain is built from TRBV2 and TRBJ2-1; no firm D call. The CDR3 contains 15 residues. Germline V gene lookup returns CDR1 SNHLY and CDR2 FYNNEI. V gave up 2 bases and J gave up 5 bases, with 13 bases separating them. In DNA, the CDR3 is TGTGCCAGCAGTGAACCGCCTCCAAAAAACAATGAGCAGTTCTTC. Translating gives CASSEPPPKNNEQFF.

This clone has only a few counts. The chain is built from TRBV6-5 and TRBJ2-5; 8 bases match TRBD1. The V segment lost 0 bases and the J segment 2 bases; nucleotides outside the gene matches: 5. The CDR3 covers 16 residues. CDR1 is MNHEY and CDR2 is SVGAGI in the germline V gene. CDR3 nucleotide sequence: TGTGCCAGCAGTTACTCAATTACAGGGGGGCAAGAGACCCAGTACTTC. This gives the protein CASSYSITGGQETQYF.

The rearrangement joins TRBV9 to TRBJ2-7; possibly TRBD2 for D (5 bases). Germline CDR1 reads SGDLS; CDR2 reads YYNGEE. V shed 7 bases and J shed 3 bases, with 26 bases lying between them. The CDR3 extends over 17 amino acids. CDR3 loop: CASPLEAGPERDYEQYF. As DNA, the CDR3 is TGTGCCAGCCCACTGGAGGCAGGCCCGGAGCGTGACTACGAGCAGTACTTC.

The gene calls are TRBV7-2 and TRBJ2-7; D remains ambiguous. Trimming left V 5 bases short and J 4 bases short, with 6 bases between. Germline CDR1 SGHTA, CDR2 FQGNSA. CDR3 length: 11 amino acids. The CDR3 is CASSPLYEQYF. Written as DNA, the CDR3 is TGTGCCAGCAGCCCCCTGTACGAGCAGTACTTC.

This chain joins TRBV5-1 and TRBJ1-2, with 10 nucleotides matching TRBD1. J gave up 8 bases and V 4 bases, and 8 bases lay outside the gene matches. The germline V gene has CDR1 SGHRS and CDR2 YFSETQ. The CDR3 loop spans 14 amino acids. The CDR3 reads CASSPRQGADGYTF. For the CDR3, the DNA is TGCGCCAGCAGCCCACGACAGGGGGCGGACGGCTACACCTTC.

This chain joins TRBV7-9 and TRBJ2-7; 10 bases map to TRBD2. V lost 1 base to trimming and J lost 6 bases; unmatched junction nucleotides: 9. Germline loops: CDR1 SEHNR, CDR2 FQNEAQ (reference sequence). The CDR3 sequence is 16 residues long. In DNA, the CDR3 is TGTGCCAGCAGCTTAGGGAGAGGTCTAGCGGGAGTCGAGCAGTACTTC. As protein: CASSLGRGLAGVEQYF.

The chain carries TRBV6-5 and TRBJ2-3; D is unresolved. Germline CDR1 MNHEY, CDR2 SVGAGI. CDR3 length equals 11 residues. Trimming shortened V by 4 bases and J by 8 bases, and 7 bases separated the two germline ends. The CDR3 spells CASSFEVTQYF. The CDR3 DNA sequence: TGTGCCAGCAGTTTTGAGGTTACGCAGTATTTT.

This clone has a handful of counts. CDR3 in amino acids: CASSLNPPGLNTEAFF. The CDR3 DNA sequence: TGCGCCAGCAGCTTGAATCCGCCAGGGTTGAACACTGAAGCTTTCTTT. The chain employs TRBV5-1 and TRBJ1-1, with D possibly TRBD1 on 5 matching bases. Trimming left V 1 base short and J 0 bases short, with 13 bases between. In germline, CDR1 is SGHRS, CDR2 YFSETQ. CDR3 length equals 16 residues.

This clone was seen just once. The rearrangement joins TRBV11-3 to TRBJ2-6; D uncertain. The germline V and J ends were trimmed by 3 bases and 0 bases, with 0 bases remaining between them. Looked up from germline, CDR1 is SGHNT and CDR2 is YENEEA. The CDR3 covers 13 residues. CDR3 region: CASSFSGANVLTF. In nucleotides, the CDR3 is TGTGCCAGCAGCTTCTCTGGGGCCAACGTCCTGACTTTC.